This T cell receptor beta chain was sequenced in a study of blood T cell repertoires in COVID-19. For the study at large: Acute and convalescent COVID-19 specimens originated in the United States, Italy and Spain. The analysed material was cDNA or gDNA that came from T cells, B-cell-depleted T cells, or PBMCs.

Per germline, CDR1 SGHTA and CDR2 FQGNSA. The V end was cut by 1 base, the J end by 0 bases, with 7 bases between. The CDR3 totals 14 residues. In the source study's methods: Estimation of nucleated cell counts relied on the amplification of reference gene primers. Profiling relied on immunoSEQ multiplex PCR, and the TCRdb table lists in-frame clones only, not all of them. V, J and clone size are those of that table, while D and trimming were read from the DNA. The data show over 100,000 clones, 75% to 90% seen once. Sequenced sample: peripheral blood. The sequence was obtained from an older man with acute or convalescent COVID-19. The V call is TRBV7-2, the J call TRBJ2-7; D not resolved. CDR3 in DNA: TGTGCCAGCAGCTTAGGTGGCAACTCCTACGAGCAGTACTTC. It yields the protein CASSLGGNSYEQYF.